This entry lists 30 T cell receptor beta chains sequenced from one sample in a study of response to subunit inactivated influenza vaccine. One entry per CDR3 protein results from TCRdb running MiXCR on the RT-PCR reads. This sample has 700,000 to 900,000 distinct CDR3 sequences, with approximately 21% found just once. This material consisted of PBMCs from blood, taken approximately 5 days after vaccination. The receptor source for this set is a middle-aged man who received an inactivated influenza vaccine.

CDR3 sequence: CSAQRRATTGEQYF. The CDR3, as DNA: TGCAGTGCTCAAAGGAGGGCAACCACCGGGGAGCAGTACTTC. The chain recombines TRBV20-1 with TRBJ2-7, with D possibly TRBD2 on 6 matching bases. The germline CDR1 and CDR2 sequences are DFQATT and SNEGSKA (reference sequence). V dropped 5 bases and J dropped 7 bases, with 21 bases sitting between them. This CDR3 comprises 14 residues.

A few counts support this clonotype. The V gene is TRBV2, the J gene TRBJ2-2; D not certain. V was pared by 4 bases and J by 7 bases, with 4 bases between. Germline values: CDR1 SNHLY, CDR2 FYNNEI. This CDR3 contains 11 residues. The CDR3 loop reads CASSGGGELFF. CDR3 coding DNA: TGTGCCAGCAGTGGGGGCGGGGAGCTGTTTTTT.

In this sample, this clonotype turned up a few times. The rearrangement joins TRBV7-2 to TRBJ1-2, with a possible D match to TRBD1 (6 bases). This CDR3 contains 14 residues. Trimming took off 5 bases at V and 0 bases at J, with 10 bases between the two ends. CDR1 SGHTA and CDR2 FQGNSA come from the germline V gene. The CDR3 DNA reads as TGTGCCAGCAGCCCGGACAGTTCTAACTATGGCTACACCTTC. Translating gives CASSPDSSNYGYTF.

The CDR3 is CASSASRDALGGEKLFF. CDR3 DNA sequence: TGCGCCAGCAGCGCTTCCCGGGACGCCCTTGGAGGAGAAAAACTGTTTTTT. The chain employs TRBV5-1 and TRBJ1-4; D possibly corresponds to TRBD1 (5 bases). The CDR3 is 17 residues long. Per germline, CDR1 SGHRS and CDR2 YFSETQ. V lost 4 bases and J 8 bases, leaving 24 bases between the germline ends.

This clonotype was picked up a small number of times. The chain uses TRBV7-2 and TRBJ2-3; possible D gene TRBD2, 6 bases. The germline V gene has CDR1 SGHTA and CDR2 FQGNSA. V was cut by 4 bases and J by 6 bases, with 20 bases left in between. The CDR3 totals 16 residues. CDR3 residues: CASSWSRGGPLDTQYF. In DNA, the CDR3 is TGTGCCAGCAGCTGGTCTCGCGGAGGGCCTCTGGATACGCAGTATTTT. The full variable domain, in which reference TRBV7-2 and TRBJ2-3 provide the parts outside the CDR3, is GAGVSQSPSNKVTEKGKDVELRCDPISGHTALYWYRQSLGQGLEFLIYFQGNSAPDKSGLPSDRFSAERTGGSVSTLTIQRTQQEDSAVYLCASSWSRGGPLDTQYFGPGTRLTVL.

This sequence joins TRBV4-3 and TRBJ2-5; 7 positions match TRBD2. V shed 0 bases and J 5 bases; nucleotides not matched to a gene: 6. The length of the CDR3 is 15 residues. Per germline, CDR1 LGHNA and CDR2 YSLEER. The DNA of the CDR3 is TGCGCCAGCAGCCAAGAGCGGGGGTTCGGCGAGACCCAGTACTTC. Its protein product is CASSQERGFGETQYF.

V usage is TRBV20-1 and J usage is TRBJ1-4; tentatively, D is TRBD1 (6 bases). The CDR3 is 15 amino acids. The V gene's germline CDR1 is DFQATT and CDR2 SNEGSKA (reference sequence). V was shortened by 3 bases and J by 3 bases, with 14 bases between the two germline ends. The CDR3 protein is CSAREAGAPNEKLFF. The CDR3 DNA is TGCAGTGCTAGGGAGGCAGGGGCTCCTAATGAAAAACTGTTTTTT.

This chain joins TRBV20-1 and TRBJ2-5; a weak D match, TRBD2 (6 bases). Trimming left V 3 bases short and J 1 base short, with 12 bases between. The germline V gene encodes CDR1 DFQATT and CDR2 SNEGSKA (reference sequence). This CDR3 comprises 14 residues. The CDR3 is CSASPGGFQETQYF. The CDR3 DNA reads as TGCAGTGCTAGCCCCGGGGGATTCCAAGAGACCCAGTACTTC.

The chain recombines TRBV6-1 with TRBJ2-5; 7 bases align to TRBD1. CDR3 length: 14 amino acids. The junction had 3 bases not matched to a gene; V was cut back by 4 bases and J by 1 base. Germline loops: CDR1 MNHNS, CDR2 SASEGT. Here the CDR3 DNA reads TGTGCCAGCAGTGCGGGGACAGCCCAAGAGACCCAGTACTTC. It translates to CASSAGTAQETQYF.

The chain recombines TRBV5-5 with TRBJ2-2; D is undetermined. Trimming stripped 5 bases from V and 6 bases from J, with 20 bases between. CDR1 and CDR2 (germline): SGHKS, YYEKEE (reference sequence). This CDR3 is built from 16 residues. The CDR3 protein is CASSFQTAPFSGELFF. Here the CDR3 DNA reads TGTGCCAGCAGTTTCCAGACTGCCCCCTTTTCCGGGGAGCTGTTTTTT.

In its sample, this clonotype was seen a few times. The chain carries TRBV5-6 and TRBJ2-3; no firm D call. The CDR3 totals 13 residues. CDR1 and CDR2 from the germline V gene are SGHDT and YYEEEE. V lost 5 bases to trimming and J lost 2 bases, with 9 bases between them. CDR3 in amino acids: CASSSYSTDTQYF. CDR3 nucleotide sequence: TGTGCCAGCAGTTCCTACTCCACAGATACGCAGTATTTT.

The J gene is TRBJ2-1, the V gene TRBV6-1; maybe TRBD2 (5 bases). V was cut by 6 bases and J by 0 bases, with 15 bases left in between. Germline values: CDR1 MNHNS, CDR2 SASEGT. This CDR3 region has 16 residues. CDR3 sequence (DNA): TGTGCCAGCAGGGAGAGGGTCCCGAGCTCCTACAATGAGCAGTTCTTC. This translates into CASRERVPSSYNEQFF.

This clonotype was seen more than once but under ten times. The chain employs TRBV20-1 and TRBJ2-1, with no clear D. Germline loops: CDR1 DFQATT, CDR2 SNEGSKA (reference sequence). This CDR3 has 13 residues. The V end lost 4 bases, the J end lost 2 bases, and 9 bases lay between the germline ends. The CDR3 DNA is TGCAGTGCTACCCACCGTACCTACAATGAGCAGTTCTTC. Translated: CSATHRTYNEQFF.

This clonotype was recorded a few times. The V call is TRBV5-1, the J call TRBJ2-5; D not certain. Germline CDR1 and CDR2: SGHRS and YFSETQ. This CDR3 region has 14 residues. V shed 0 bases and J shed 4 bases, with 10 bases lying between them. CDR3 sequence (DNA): TGCGCCAGCAGCTTGGGTGGACCCGGAGAGACCCAGTACTTC. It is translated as CASSLGGPGETQYF.

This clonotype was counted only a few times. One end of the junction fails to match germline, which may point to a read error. The CDR3 coding sequence is TGTGCCAGCAGTTCCCCCCGGACAGACTCCTTC. Its translation: CASSSPRTDSF. This chain joins TRBV6-5 and TRBJ2-7; tentatively, D is TRBD1 (6 bases). CDR1 is MNHEY, CDR2 SVGAGI, per germline. There are 11 residues in the CDR3.

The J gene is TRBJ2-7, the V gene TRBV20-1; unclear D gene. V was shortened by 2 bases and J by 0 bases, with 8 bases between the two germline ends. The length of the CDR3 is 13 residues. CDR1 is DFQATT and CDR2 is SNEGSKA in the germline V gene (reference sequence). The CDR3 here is CSARLVSSYEQYF. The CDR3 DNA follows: TGCAGTGCTAGACTGGTGAGCTCCTACGAGCAGTACTTC.

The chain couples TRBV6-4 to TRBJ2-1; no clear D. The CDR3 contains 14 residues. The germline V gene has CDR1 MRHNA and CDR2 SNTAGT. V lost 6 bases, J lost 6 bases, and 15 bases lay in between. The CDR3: CASSPRLHCNEQFF. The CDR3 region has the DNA TGTGCCAGCAGCCCCCGCCTTCACTGCAATGAGCAGTTCTTC.

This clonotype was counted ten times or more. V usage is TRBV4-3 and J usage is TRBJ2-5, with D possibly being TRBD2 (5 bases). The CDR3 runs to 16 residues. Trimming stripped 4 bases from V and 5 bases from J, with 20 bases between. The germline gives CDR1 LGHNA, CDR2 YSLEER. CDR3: CASSRISGREKETQYF. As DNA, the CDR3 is TGCGCCAGCAGCCGTATCTCAGGACGGGAAAAGGAGACCCAGTACTTC.

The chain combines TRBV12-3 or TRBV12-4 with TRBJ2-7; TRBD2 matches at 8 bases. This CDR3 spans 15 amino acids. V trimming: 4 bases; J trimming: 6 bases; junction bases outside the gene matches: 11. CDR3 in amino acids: CASSSSASGRSEQYF. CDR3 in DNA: TGTGCCAGCAGTTCCAGCGCTAGCGGGCGTAGCGAGCAGTACTTC.

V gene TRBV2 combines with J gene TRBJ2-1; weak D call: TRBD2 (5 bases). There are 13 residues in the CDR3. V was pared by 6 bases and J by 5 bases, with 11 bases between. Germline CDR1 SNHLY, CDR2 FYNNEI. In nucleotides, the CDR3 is TGTGCCAGCAGCAACGGGATGAACAATGAGCAGTTCTTC. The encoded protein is CASSNGMNNEQFF.

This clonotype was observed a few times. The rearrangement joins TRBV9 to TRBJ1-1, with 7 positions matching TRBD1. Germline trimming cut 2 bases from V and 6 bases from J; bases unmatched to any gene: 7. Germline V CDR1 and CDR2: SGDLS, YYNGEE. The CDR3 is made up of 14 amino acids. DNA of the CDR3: TGTGCCAGCAGCGTTTCAGGGGGACATCCTGAAGCTTTCTTT. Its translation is CASSVSGGHPEAFF.

The chain's CDR3 is CASSLDRVLSEQFF. Here the CDR3 DNA reads TGTGCCAGCAGCTTGGACAGGGTTTTGAGTGAGCAGTTCTTC. The rearrangement links TRBV7-2 to TRBJ2-1; 8 nucleotides match TRBD1. Trimming removed 3 bases from V and 9 bases from J; junction bases left unmatched: 7. There are 14 residues in the CDR3. Germline V gene sequence: CDR1 SGHTA, CDR2 FQGNSA. The full variable domain, in which reference TRBV7-2 and TRBJ2-1 provide the parts outside the CDR3, is GAGVSQSPSNKVTEKGKDVELRCDPISGHTALYWYRQSLGQGLEFLIYFQGNSAPDKSGLPSDRFSAERTGGSVSTLTIQRTQQEDSAVYLCASSLDRVLSEQFFGPGTRLTVL.

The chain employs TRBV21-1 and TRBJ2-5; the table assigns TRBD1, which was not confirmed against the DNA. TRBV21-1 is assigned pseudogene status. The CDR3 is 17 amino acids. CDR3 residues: CASSKITGQGHQETQYF. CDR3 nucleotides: TGTGCCAGCAGCAAAATTACGGGACAGGGGCACCAAGAGACCCAGTACTTC.

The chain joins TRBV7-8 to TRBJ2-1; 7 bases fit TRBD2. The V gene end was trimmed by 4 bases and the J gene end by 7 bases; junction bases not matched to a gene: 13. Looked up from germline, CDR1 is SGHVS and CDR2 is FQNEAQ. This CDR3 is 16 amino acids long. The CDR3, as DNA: TGTGCCAGCAGCTCCCTGGGGCGGGGGATAGGAAATGAGCAGTTCTTC. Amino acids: CASSSLGRGIGNEQFF.

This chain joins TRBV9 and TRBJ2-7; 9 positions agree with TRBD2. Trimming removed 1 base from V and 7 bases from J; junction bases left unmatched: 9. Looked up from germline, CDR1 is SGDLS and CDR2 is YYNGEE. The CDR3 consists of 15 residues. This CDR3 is CASSVSAGGPEEQYF. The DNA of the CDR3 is TGTGCCAGCAGCGTATCGGCGGGAGGGCCGGAGGAGCAGTACTTC.

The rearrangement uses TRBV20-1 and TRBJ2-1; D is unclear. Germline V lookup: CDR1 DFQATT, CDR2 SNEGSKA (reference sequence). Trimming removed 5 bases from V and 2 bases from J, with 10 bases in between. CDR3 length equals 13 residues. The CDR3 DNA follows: TGCAGTGCTCCCTACTGGACCTACAATGAGCAGTTCTTC. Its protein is CSAPYWTYNEQFF.

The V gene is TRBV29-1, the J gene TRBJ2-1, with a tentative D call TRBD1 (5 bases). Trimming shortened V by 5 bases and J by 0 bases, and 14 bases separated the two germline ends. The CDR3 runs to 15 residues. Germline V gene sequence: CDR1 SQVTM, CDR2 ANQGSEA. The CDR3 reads CSVCYRLSSYNEQFF. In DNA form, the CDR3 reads TGCAGCGTTTGTTACAGGTTGAGCTCCTACAATGAGCAGTTCTTC.

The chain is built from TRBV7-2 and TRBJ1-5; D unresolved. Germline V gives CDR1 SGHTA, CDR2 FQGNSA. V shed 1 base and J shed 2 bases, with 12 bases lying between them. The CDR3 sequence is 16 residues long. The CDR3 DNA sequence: TGTGCCAGCAGCTTAGTTGGCATCACGGGCAATCAGCCCCAGCATTTT. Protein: CASSLVGITGNQPQHF.

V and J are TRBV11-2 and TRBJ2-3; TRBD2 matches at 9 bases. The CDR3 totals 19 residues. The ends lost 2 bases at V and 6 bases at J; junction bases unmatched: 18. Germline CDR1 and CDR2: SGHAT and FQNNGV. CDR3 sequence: CASSLRKSGGLVGKDTQYF. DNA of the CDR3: TGTGCCAGCAGCTTAAGGAAGAGCGGGGGGCTCGTGGGGAAGGATACGCAGTATTTT.

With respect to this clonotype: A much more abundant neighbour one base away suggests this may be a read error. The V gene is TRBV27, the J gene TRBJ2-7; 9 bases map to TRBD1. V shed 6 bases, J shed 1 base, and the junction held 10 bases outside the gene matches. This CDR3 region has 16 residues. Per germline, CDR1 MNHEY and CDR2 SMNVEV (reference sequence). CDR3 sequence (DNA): TGTGCCAGCAGGTTACAGTTGGGGACAGGGTCCTACGAGCAGTACTTC. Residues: CASRLQLGTGSYEQYF.